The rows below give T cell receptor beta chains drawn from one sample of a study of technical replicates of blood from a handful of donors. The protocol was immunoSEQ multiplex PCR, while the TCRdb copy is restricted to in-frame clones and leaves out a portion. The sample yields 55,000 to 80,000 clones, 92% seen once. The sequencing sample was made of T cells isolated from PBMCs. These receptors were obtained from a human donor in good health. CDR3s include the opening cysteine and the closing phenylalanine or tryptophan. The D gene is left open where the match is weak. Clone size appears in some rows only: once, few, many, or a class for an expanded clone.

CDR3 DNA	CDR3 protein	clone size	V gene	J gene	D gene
TGTGCCAGCAGTTTATCGATCTACAGGGGGTACGAGCAGTACTTC	CASSLSIYRGYEQYF	NA	TRBV27	TRBJ2-7	TRBD1
TGTGCCAGCAGCTTGTTTCCAGCGGGGAATCAAGAGACCCAGTACTTC	CASSLFPAGNQETQYF	NA	TRBV5-6	TRBJ2-5	TRBD2
TGTGCCAGCAGTTACTGGGGAGATGGCTACACCTTC	CASSYWGDGYTF	NA	TRBV6-6	TRBJ1-2	NA
TGTGCCAGCTCACCGGCAGGGGTTAATGAAAAACTGTTTTTT	CASSPAGVNEKLFF	NA	TRBV18	TRBJ1-4	NA
TGTGCCATCAGTGCCGGGGAGTCTCGGGAGCAGTACTTC	CAISAGESREQYF	NA	TRBV10-3	TRBJ2-7	NA
TGTGCCAGTAGTATAGCCGGGACTCTCCTCTCCTACGAGCAGTACTTC	CASSIAGTLLSYEQYF	NA	TRBV19	TRBJ2-7	NA
TGCGCCAGCAGCTTGTCGCGGGTCTACGAGCAGTACTTC	CASSLSRVYEQYF	NA	TRBV5-1	TRBJ2-7	NA
TGTGCCAGCAGTGAAACTGACAGGGGAGTAGGCGGCTACACCTTC	CASSETDRGVGGYTF	NA	TRBV25-1	TRBJ1-2	TRBD1
TGTGCCAGCAGCAATATGGTGGTAATCACAGGGACGAGGGTCACTAATGAAAAACTGTTTTTT	CASSNMVVITGTRVTNEKLFF	NA	TRBV21-1	TRBJ1-4	NA
TGTGCCTGGAGTGGGGACAGGGTATTAGTTGAACAAGAGACCCAGTACTTC	CAWSGDRVLVEQETQYF	NA	TRBV30	TRBJ2-5	TRBD1
TGTGCCAGCAGTCGTCCACCACAGGAGACCCAGTACTTC	CASSRPPQETQYF	NA	TRBV27	TRBJ2-5	NA
TGTGCCAGCAGCCTCTTAACAGGGGGCGTTGGAAACACCATATATTTT	CASSLLTGGVGNTIYF	once	TRBV11-3	TRBJ1-3	TRBD1
TGTGCCAGCAGGCGGACTAGCAGCTCCGAGCAGTACTTC	CASRRTSSSEQYF	NA	TRBV6-5	TRBJ2-7	TRBD2
TGTGCCAGCAGCGCCTACAGACAGGGGGTGACTGAAGCTTTCTTT	CASSAYRQGVTEAFF	NA	TRBV9	TRBJ1-1	TRBD1
TGTGCCAGCACGAGCACAGATACGCAGTATTTT	CASTSTDTQYF	NA	TRBV2	TRBJ2-3	NA
TGTGCCAGCTCACCACCGTCAACTATCATGAACACTGAAGCTTTCTTT	CASSPPSTIMNTEAFF	NA	TRBV18	TRBJ1-1	NA
TGTGCCAGCAGCTTGGGACAGGGGGCCTCACGACAGCCCCAGCATTTT	CASSLGQGASRQPQHF	once	TRBV5-6	TRBJ1-5	TRBD1
TGTGCCAGCACTACTCTTTTACCTGGGACTAGCGGGCCAAATGAGCAGTTCTTC	CASTTLLPGTSGPNEQFF	NA	TRBV13	TRBJ2-1	TRBD2
TGTGCCAGCAGCTCCATAGCGGGAGAAGGCAATGAGCAGTTCTTC	CASSSIAGEGNEQFF	NA	TRBV7-2	TRBJ2-1	TRBD2
TGTGCCAGCAGCCGGGACAGGGTCTACGAGCAGTACTTC	CASSRDRVYEQYF	NA	TRBV25-1	TRBJ2-7	TRBD1
TGTGCCAGCACTCTTACTGACAGGGGCTCTGGAAACACCATATATTTT	CASTLTDRGSGNTIYF	NA	TRBV28	TRBJ1-3	TRBD1
TGTGCCAGCAGTGAAGGACTAGCGGGACCTTACAATGAGCAGTTCTTC	CASSEGLAGPYNEQFF	NA	TRBV2	TRBJ2-1	TRBD2
TGTGCCAGCAGCTCCCTAGCGGGAGGCCCCACAGATACGCAGTATTTT	CASSSLAGGPTDTQYF	NA	TRBV7-3	TRBJ2-3	TRBD2
TGTGCCAGCAGTCATAATGAAAAACTGTTTTTT	CASSHNEKLFF	few	TRBV6-5	TRBJ1-4	NA
TGTGCCAGCAGTTATGCTCCCCCAGGATACGAGCAGTACTTC	CASSYAPPGYEQYF	NA	TRBV6-5	TRBJ2-7	NA
TGTGCCTGGAGCTCTGGGGGCGGCTACACCTTC	CAWSSGGGYTF	NA	TRBV30	TRBJ1-2	NA
TGTGCCAGCAGCGGGGGTGGACAACCGAACACCGGGGAGCTGTTTTTT	CASSGGGQPNTGELFF	NA	TRBV28	TRBJ2-2	NA
TGTGCCAGCAGCCCAGGCCGCTACAATGAGCAGTTCTTC	CASSPGRYNEQFF	NA	TRBV6-5	TRBJ2-1	NA
TGCGCCAGCAGCTTTAGGCCCAACGTGGAGACAGATACGCAGTATTTT	CASSFRPNVETDTQYF	NA	TRBV5-1	TRBJ2-3	NA
TGTGCCAGCTCGTCTGGGACAAAGAAGGACATTCAGTACTTC	CASSSGTKKDIQYF	NA	TRBV18	TRBJ2-4	NA
TGTGCCAGCAGTACCTCCGGGACAGTGAGACAAGCTTTCTTT	CASSTSGTVRQAFF	few	TRBV27	TRBJ1-1	TRBD1
TGTGCCAGCAGCTGGCGGGCAGGCTACGAGCAGTACTTC	CASSWRAGYEQYF	once	TRBV11-3	TRBJ2-7	NA
TGTGCCAGCAGCCAATGGGGGGGGGAGCAGTACTTC	CASSQWGGEQYF	NA	TRBV7-6	TRBJ2-7	TRBD2
TGTGCCAGCAGCGCCATAACCGGGACAGGCTATGGCTACACCTTC	CASSAITGTGYGYTF	few	TRBV9	TRBJ1-2	TRBD1
TGTGCCAGCAGTTTATCGAATCGGGGGATCTACAATGAGCAGTTCTTC	CASSLSNRGIYNEQFF	NA	TRBV27	TRBJ2-1	NA
TGTGCCAGCAGTGAATCATTCACTGAAGCTTTCTTT	CASSESFTEAFF	NA	TRBV2	TRBJ1-1	NA
TGCGCCAGCAGCCCTCTACAGGGGGCGAACACTGAAGCTTTCTTT	CASSPLQGANTEAFF	NA	TRBV5-1	TRBJ1-1	TRBD1
TGTGCCAGCATCCTACAGGGGGGCTACAATGAGCAGTTCTTC	CASILQGGYNEQFF	NA	TRBV6-5	TRBJ2-1	TRBD1
TGTGCCAGCAGCTTGCCAGGGGCCAACGTCCTGACTTTC	CASSLPGANVLTF	NA	TRBV5-4	TRBJ2-6	NA
TGCGCCAGCAGCTTGGATGGCGGGACCTCCTACAATGAGCAGTTCTTC	CASSLDGGTSYNEQFF	NA	TRBV5-1	TRBJ2-1	NA
TGTGCCAGCAGCTTAGCGGGAGTCATCGAGACCCAGTACTTC	CASSLAGVIETQYF	once	TRBV7-2	TRBJ2-5	NA
TGTGCCAGCAGTTTATATTCTGCTACCAATCAGCCCCAGCATTTT	CASSLYSATNQPQHF	once	TRBV28	TRBJ1-5	NA
TGCGCCAGCAGTGAGTCCTGGACTAGGTCTTACAATGAGCAGTTCTTC	CASSESWTRSYNEQFF	NA	TRBV10-2	TRBJ2-1	TRBD2
TGTGCCAGCAGCACCTCTAGAAATCCTAACACCGGGGAGCTGTTTTTT	CASSTSRNPNTGELFF	NA	TRBV7-9	TRBJ2-2	NA
TGTGCCAGCAGCGATCAGGGTCATGGCTACACCTTC	CASSDQGHGYTF	NA	TRBV9	TRBJ1-2	NA
TGTGCCAGCAGTGCAACAGATACGCAGTATTTT	CASSATDTQYF	NA	TRBV6-1	TRBJ2-3	NA
TGTGCCAGCAGATGGGGGGTGAACACTGAAGCTTTCTTT	CASRWGVNTEAFF	NA	TRBV14	TRBJ1-1	NA
TGTGCCAGCAGTGTTCTGGCGGGTAAAAGATCTTACAATGAGCAGTTCTTC	CASSVLAGKRSYNEQFF	NA	TRBV25-1	TRBJ2-1	NA
TGTGCCAGCGGTCCATTGGAGGGTCCCGTTCGGCCCCAGCATTTT	CASGPLEGPVRPQHF	NA	TRBV28	TRBJ1-5	NA
TGTGCCAGCAGTTTTCGGGAGAACACTGAAGCTTTCTTT	CASSFRENTEAFF	NA	TRBV28	TRBJ1-1	NA
TGTGCCAGCAGCCAAGTTCGGGGGGGATTCAACGAGCAGTACTTC	CASSQVRGGFNEQYF	NA	TRBV14	TRBJ2-7	TRBD2
TGTGCCAGCAGTTCCTCGGGACAGCGGTACGAGCAGTACTTC	CASSSSGQRYEQYF	NA	TRBV27	TRBJ2-7	TRBD1
TGTGCCAGCCATCCTGGACAGGCGAACACTGAAGCTTTCTTT	CASHPGQANTEAFF	NA	TRBV18	TRBJ1-1	TRBD1
TGTGCCAGCAGCTTATATCCTCGGACAGGGGCTACTGAAGCTTTCTTT	CASSLYPRTGATEAFF	NA	TRBV7-8	TRBJ1-1	TRBD1
TGTGCCAGCAGCCTCCGGGACAGGCCCTACGAGCAGTACTTC	CASSLRDRPYEQYF	NA	TRBV27	TRBJ2-7	TRBD1
TGTGCCAGCAGCCAAGTGTTACAGATCCCCTACGAGCAGTACTTC	CASSQVLQIPYEQYF	NA	TRBV4-2	TRBJ2-7	NA
TGTGCCAGTAGTGGGGGCCTGAACACCGGGGAGCTGTTTTTT	CASSGGLNTGELFF	few	TRBV19	TRBJ2-2	NA
TGTGCCAGTAGTATCGGTGGAGCGGGAGGAACAGATACGCAGTATTTT	CASSIGGAGGTDTQYF	NA	TRBV19	TRBJ2-3	TRBD2
TGTGCCAGCAGTTACACAGAAACCTACGAGCAGTACTTC	CASSYTETYEQYF	NA	TRBV6-5	TRBJ2-7	NA